The 5 T cell receptor beta chains listed next were all sequenced from one sample in a study of T cell responses to AZD1222 COVID-19 vaccine. Data came from immunoSEQ multiplex PCR; TCRdb stores just in-frame clones and leaves some out. Counted here are roughly 100,000 clones, about 92% occurring once; the ten biggest clones make up approximately 1.3%. Sequencing was performed on peripheral blood, taken on day 0 of AZD1222 vaccination. The source of these receptors is an adult in good health.

The rearrangement uses TRBV7-9 and TRBJ2-3; TRBD2 is a possible D gene (6 bases). The germline V gene has CDR1 SEHNR and CDR2 FQNEAQ (reference sequence). V lost 2 bases and J lost 2, with 11 bases in between. This CDR3 comprises 15 residues. DNA for the CDR3: TGTGCCAGCAGCTTAATTCGGGGGAACACAGATACGCAGTATTTT. Protein sequence: CASSLIRGNTDTQYF.

The rearrangement links TRBV7-9 to TRBJ1-5; 11 bases map to TRBD1. Germline assignment: CDR1 SEHNR and CDR2 FQNEAQ (reference sequence). CDR3 length: 16 residues. V dropped 0 bases and J dropped 5; count of bases not matched to a gene: 3. CDR3 amino acids: CASSLARTGGHQPQHF. CDR3 nucleotides: TGTGCCAGCAGCTTAGCTAGGACAGGGGGCCATCAGCCCCAGCATTTT.

J is TRBJ1-1 and V is TRBV7-2; D is possibly TRBD1 (5 bases). This CDR3 region has 15 residues. Trimming removed 1 base from V and 1 base from J, with 10 bases in between. The germline CDR1 and CDR2 sequences are SGHTA and FQGNSA. CDR3: CASSLVGQGNTEAFF. The CDR3 nucleotides read TGTGCCAGCAGCTTAGTAGGGCAGGGGAACACTGAAGCTTTCTTT.

The chain employs TRBV5-8 and TRBJ1-1, with a possible D match to TRBD1 (6 bases). V was cut by 3 bases and J by 2 bases, with 20 bases left in between. Germline CDR1 reads SGHTS; CDR2 reads YDEGEE. The CDR3 runs to 17 residues. CDR3 bases: TGTGCCAGCAGCTCATGGGCCCGGGGGCCGTCAAACACTGAAGCTTTCTTT. Protein sequence: CASSSWARGPSNTEAFF.

This chain connects TRBV9 to TRBJ2-5; 9 nucleotides agree with TRBD1. The CDR3 length is 14 residues. With V trimmed by 4 bases and J by 7 bases, 8 bases remained unmatched. CDR1 SGDLS and CDR2 YYNGEE come from the germline V gene. CDR3 in amino acids: CASSITTGGGTQYF. The CDR3 DNA follows: TGTGCCAGCAGCATCACGACAGGGGGAGGGACCCAGTACTTC.